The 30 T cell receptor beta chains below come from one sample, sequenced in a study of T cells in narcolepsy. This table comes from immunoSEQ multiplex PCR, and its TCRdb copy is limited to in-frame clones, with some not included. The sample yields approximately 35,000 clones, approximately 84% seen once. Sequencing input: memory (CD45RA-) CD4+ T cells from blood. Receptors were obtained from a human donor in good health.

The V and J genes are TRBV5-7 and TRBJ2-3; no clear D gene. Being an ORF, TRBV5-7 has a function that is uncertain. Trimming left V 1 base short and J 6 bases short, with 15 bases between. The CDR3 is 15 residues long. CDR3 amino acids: CASSLLQRRVDTQYF. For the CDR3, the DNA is TGTGCCAGCAGCTTGTTACAGAGACGGGTGGATACGCAGTATTTT.

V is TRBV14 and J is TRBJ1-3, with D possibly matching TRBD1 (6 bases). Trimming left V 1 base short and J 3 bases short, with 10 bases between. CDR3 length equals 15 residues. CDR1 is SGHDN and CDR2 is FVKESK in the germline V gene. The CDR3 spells CASSQAGGGGNTIYF. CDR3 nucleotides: TGTGCCAGCAGCCAAGCCGGGGGCGGTGGAAACACCATATATTTT.

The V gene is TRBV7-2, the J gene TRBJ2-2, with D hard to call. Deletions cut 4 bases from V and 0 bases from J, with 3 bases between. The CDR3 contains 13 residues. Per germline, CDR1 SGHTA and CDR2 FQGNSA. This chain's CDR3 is CASSSPNTGELFF. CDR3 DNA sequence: TGTGCCAGCAGCTCACCGAACACCGGGGAGCTGTTTTTT.

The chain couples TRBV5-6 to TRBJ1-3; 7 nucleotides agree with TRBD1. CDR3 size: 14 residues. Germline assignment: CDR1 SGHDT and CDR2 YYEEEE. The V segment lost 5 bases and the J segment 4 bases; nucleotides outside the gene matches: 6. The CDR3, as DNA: TGTGCCAGCAGACTAACAGGGGAAGGAAACACCATATATTTT. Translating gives CASRLTGEGNTIYF.

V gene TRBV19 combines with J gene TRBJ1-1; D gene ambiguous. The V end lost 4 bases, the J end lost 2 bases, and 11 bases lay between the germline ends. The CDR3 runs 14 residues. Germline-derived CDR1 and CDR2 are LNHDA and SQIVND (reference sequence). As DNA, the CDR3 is TGTGCCAGTAGTAATCAGGCGGTAAACACTGAAGCTTTCTTT. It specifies CASSNQAVNTEAFF. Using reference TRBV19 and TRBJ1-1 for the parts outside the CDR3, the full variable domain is DGGITQSPKYLFRKEGQNVTLSCEQNLNHDAMYWYRQDPGQGLRLIYYSQIVNDFQKGDIAEGYSVSREKKESFPLTVTSAQKNPTAFYLCASSNQAVNTEAFFGQGTRLTVV.

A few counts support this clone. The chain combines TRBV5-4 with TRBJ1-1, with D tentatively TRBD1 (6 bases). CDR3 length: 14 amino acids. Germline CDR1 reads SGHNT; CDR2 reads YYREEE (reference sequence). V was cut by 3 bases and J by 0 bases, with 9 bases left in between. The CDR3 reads CASSSGQLNTEAFF. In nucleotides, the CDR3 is TGTGCCAGCAGCTCAGGACAGTTGAACACTGAAGCTTTCTTT.

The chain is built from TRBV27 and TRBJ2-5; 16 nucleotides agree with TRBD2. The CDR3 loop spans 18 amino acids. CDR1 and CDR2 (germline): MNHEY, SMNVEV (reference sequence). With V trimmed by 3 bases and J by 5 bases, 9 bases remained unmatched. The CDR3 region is CASSFLGLAGGPGETQYF. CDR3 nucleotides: TGTGCCAGCAGTTTTTTGGGACTAGCGGGGGGGCCCGGGGAGACCCAGTACTTC.

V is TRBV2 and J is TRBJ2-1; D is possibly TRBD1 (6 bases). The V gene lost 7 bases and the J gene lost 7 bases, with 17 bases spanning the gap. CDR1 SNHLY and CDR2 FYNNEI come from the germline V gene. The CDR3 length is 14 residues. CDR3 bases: TGTGCCAGCATCGGAACAGGGAAAAGGAATGAGCAGTTCTTC. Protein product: CASIGTGKRNEQFF.

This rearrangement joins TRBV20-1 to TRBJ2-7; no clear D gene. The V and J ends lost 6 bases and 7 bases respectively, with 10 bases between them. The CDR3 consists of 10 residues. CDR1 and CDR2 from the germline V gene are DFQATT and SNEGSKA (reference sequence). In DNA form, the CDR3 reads TGCAGTGCCCTTAATCGAGAGCAGTACTTC. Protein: CSALNREQYF.

CDR3 residues: CASSPVNEGVGETQYF. The CDR3 DNA sequence: TGTGCCAGCAGCCCCGTTAACGAGGGAGTGGGAGAGACCCAGTACTTC. V gene TRBV5-4 combines with J gene TRBJ2-5; possibly TRBD2 for D (5 bases). The length of the CDR3 is 16 residues. Germline CDR1 reads SGHNT; CDR2 reads YYREEE (reference sequence). Trimming shortened V by 4 bases and J by 4 bases, and 20 bases separated the two germline ends.

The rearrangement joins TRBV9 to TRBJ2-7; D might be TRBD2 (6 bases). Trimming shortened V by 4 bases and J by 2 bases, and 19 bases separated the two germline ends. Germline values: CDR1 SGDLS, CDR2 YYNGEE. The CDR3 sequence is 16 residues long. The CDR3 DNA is TGTGCCAGCAGCCCCCGAGGAAGCGGGCCCGCCTACGAGCAGTACTTC. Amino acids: CASSPRGSGPAYEQYF.

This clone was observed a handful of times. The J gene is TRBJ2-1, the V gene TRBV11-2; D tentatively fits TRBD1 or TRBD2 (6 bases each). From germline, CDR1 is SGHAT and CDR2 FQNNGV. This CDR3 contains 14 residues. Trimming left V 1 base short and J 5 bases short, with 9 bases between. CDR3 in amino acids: CASSLGGADNEQFF. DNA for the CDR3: TGTGCCAGCAGCTTAGGGGGGGCCGACAATGAGCAGTTCTTC.

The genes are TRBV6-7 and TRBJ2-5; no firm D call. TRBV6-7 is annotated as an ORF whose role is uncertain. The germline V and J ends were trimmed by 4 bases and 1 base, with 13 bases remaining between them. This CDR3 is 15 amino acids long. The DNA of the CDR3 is TGTGCCAGCAGTTTAGTCGACTGGATCCAAGAGACCCAGTACTTC. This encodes CASSLVDWIQETQYF.

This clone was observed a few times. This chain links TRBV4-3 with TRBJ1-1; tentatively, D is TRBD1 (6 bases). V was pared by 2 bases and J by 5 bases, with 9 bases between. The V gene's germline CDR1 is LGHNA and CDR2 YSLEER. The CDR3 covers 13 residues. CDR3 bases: TGCGCCAGCAGCCAAATACAGGGAACTGAAGCTTTCTTT. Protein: CASSQIQGTEAFF.

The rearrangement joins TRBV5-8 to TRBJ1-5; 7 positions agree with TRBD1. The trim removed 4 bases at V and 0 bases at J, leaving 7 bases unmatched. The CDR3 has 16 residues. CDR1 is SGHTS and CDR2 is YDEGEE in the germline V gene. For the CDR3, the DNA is TGTGCCAGCAGCCAGGGACAGATAGATAGCAATCAGCCCCAGCATTTT. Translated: CASSQGQIDSNQPQHF.

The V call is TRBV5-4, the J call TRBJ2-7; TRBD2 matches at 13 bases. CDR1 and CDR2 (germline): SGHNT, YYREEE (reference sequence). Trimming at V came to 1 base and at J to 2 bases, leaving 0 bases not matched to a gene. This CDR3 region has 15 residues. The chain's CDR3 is CASSLTSGGAYEQYF. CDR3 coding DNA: TGTGCCAGCAGCTTGACTAGCGGGGGGGCCTACGAGCAGTACTTC.

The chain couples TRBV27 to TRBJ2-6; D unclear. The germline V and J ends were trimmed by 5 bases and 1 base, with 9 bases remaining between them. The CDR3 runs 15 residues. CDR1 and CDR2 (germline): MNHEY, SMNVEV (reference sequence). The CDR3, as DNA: TGTGCCAGCAGTCCCCGGGCGTCTGGGGCCAACGTCCTGACTTTC. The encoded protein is CASSPRASGANVLTF.

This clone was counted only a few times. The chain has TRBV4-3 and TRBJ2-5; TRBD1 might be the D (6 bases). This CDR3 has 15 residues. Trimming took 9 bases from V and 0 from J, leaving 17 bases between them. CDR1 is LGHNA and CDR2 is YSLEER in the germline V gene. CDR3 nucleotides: TGCGCCAGGTGGGACAACCGGGACAACCAAGAGACCCAGTACTTC. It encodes CARWDNRDNQETQYF.

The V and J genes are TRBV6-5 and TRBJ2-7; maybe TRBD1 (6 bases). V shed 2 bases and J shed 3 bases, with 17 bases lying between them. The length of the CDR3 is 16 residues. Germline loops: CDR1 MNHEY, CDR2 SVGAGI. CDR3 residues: CASSYAGRDRFYEQYF. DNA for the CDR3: TGTGCCAGCAGTTACGCGGGCCGAGACAGGTTCTACGAGCAGTACTTC.

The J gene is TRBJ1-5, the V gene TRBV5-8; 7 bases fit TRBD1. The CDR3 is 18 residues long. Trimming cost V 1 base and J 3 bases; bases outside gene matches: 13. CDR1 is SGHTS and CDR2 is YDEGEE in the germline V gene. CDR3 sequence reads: CASSLSSGQLSFNQPQHF. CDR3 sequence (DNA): TGTGCCAGCAGCTTGAGTTCGGGACAGTTATCCTTCAATCAGCCCCAGCATTTT.

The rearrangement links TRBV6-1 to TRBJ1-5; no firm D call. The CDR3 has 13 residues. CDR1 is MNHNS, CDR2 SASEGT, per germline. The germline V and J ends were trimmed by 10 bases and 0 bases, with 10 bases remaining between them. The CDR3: CANFTDSNQPQHF. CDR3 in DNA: TGTGCCAACTTTACGGATAGCAATCAGCCCCAGCATTTT.

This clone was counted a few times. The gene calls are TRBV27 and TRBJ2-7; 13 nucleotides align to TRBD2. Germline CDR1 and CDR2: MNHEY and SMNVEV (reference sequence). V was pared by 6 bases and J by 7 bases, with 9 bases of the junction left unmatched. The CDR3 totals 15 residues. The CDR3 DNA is TGTGCCAGCAGCCTTACTAGCGGGAGGGAGGGGGAGCAGTACTTC. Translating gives CASSLTSGREGEQYF.

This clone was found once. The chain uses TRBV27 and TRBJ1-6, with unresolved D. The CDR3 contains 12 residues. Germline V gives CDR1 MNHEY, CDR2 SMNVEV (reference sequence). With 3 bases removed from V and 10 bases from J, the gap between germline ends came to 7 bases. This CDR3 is CASSFQGSPLHF. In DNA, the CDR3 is TGTGCCAGCAGTTTCCAAGGGTCACCCCTCCACTTT.

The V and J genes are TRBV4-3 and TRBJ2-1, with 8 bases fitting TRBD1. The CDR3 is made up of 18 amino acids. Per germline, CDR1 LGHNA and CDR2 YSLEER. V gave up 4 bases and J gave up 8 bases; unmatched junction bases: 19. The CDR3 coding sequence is TGCGCCAGCAGCCGAGATTTAATTCGGACAGGGTTGAGTGATGAGCAGTTCTTC. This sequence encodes CASSRDLIRTGLSDEQFF.

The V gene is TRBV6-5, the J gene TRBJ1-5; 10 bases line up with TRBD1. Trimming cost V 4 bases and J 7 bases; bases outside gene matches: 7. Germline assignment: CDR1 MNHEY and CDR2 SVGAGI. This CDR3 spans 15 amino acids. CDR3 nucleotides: TGTGCCAGCAGTTGGACCGGGACAGGGGACCAGCCCCAGCATTTT. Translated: CASSWTGTGDQPQHF.

CDR3 bases: TGTGCCAGCAGCGGATTTAACTATGGCTACACCTTC. It encodes CASSGFNYGYTF. This chain links TRBV25-1 with TRBJ1-2; D is unresolved. CDR1 MGHDK and CDR2 SYGVNS come from the germline V gene. V gave up 6 bases and J gave up 1 base, with 6 bases separating them. The CDR3 runs to 12 residues.

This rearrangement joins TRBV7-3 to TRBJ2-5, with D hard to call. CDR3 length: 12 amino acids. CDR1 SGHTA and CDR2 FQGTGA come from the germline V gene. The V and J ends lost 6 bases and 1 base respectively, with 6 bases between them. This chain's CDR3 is CASSPVQETQYF. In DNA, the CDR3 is TGTGCCAGCAGTCCGGTCCAAGAGACCCAGTACTTC. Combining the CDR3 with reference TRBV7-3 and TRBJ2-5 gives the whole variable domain GAGVSQTPSNKVTEKGKYVELRCDPISGHTALYWYRQSLGQGPEFLIYFQGTGAADDSGLPNDRFFAVRPEGSVSTLKIQRTERGDSAVYLCASSPVQETQYFGPGTRLLVL.

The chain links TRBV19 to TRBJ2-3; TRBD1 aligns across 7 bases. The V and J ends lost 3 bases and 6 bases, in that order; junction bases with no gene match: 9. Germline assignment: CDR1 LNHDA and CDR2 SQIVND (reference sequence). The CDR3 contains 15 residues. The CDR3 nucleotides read TGTGCCAGTAGTATTCAACGGACAGGCGGGGATACGCAGTATTTT. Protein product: CASSIQRTGGDTQYF.

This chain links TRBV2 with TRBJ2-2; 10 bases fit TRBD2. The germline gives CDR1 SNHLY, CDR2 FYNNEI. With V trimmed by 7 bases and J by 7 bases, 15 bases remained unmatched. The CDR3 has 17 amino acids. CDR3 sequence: CASIEVAGGYGGGELFF. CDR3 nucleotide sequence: TGTGCCAGCATCGAGGTAGCGGGAGGATACGGGGGCGGGGAGCTGTTTTTT.

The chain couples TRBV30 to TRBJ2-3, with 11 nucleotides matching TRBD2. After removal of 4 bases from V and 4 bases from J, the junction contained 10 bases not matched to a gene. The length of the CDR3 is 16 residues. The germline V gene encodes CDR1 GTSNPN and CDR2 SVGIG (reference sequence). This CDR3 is CAWTRGVSGRADTQYF. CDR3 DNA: TGTGCCTGGACCAGGGGGGTTAGCGGGAGGGCAGATACGCAGTATTTT.